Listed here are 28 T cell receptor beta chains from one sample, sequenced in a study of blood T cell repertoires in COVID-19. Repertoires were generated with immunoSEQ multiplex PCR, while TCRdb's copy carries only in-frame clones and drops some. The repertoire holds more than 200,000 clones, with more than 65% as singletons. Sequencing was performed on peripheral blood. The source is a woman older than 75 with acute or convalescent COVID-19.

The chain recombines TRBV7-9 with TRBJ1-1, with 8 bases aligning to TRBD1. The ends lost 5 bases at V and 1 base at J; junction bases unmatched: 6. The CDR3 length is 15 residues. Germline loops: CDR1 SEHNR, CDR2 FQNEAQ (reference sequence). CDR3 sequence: CASSIRQGRNTEAFF. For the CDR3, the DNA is TGTGCCAGCAGCATTCGACAGGGGAGGAACACTGAAGCTTTCTTT.

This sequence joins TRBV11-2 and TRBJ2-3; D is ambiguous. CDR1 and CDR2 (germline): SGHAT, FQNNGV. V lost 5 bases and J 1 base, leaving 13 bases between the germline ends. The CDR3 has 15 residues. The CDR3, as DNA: TGTGCCAGCAGCCCAACCCGACTCGGCACAGATACGCAGTATTTT. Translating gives CASSPTRLGTDTQYF.

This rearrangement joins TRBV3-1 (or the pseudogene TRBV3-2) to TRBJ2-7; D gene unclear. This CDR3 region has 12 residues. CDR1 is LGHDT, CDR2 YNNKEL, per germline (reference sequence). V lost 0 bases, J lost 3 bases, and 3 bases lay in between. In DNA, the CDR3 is TGTGCCAGCAGCCAAGACGGCTACGAGCAGTACTTC. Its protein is CASSQDGYEQYF.

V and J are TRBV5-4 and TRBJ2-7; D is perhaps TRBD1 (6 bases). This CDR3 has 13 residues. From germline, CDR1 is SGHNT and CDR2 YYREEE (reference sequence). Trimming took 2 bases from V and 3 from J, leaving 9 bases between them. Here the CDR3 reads CASSFQGGYEQYF. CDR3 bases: TGTGCCAGCAGCTTCCAAGGGGGCTACGAGCAGTACTTC.

CDR3 loop: CASSLTTGLAGGPNEQFF. DNA of the CDR3: TGTGCCAGCAGCTTAACAACGGGACTAGCGGGAGGGCCGAATGAGCAGTTCTTC. The chain recombines TRBV11-2 with TRBJ2-1; 16 bases are shared with TRBD2. From germline, CDR1 is SGHAT and CDR2 FQNNGV. The J segment lost 7 bases and the V segment lost 2 bases, leaving 8 bases of the junction unmatched. The CDR3 is 18 residues long.

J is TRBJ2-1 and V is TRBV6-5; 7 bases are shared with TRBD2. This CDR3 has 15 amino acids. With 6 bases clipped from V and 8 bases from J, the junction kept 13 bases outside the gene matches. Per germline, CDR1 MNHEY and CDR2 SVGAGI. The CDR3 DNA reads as TGTGCCAGCAGAGAGAACAGCGGGACTTGGGATGAGCAGTTCTTC. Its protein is CASRENSGTWDEQFF.

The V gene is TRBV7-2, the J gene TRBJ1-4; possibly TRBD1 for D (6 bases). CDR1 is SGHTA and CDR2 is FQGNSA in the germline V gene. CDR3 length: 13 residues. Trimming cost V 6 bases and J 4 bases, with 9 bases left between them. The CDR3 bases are TGTGCCAGCAGTGCCAGGGGTAATGAAAAACTGTTTTTT. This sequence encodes CASSARGNEKLFF.

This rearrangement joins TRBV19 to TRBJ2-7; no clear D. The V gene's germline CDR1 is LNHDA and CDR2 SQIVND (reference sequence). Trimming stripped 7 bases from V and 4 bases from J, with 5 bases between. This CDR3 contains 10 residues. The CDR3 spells CASNQYEQYF. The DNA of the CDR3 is TGTGCCAGTAATCAATACGAGCAGTACTTC.

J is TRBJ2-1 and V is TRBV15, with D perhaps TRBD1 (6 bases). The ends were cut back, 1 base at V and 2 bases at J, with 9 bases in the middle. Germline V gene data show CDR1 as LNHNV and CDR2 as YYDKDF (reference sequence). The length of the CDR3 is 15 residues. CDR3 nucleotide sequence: TGTGCCACCAGCAGAGGGACAGTGACCTACAATGAGCAGTTCTTC. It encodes CATSRGTVTYNEQFF.

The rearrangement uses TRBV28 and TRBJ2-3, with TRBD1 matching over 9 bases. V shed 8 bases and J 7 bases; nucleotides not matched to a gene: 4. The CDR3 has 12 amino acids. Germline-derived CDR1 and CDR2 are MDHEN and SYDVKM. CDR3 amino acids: CASRGQGNTQYF. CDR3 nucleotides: TGTGCCAGCCGGGGACAGGGTAATACGCAGTATTTT. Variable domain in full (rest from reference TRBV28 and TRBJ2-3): DVKVTQSSRYLVKRTGEKVFLECVQDMDHENMFWYRQDPGLGLRLIYFSYDVKMKEKGDIPEGYSVSREKKERFSLILESASTNQTSMYLCASRGQGNTQYFGPGTRLTVL.

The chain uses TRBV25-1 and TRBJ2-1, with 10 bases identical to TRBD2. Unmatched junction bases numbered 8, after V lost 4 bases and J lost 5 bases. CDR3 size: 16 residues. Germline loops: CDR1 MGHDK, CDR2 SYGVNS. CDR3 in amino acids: CASSVISSGGNNEQFF. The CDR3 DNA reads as TGTGCCAGCAGTGTGATCTCTAGCGGGGGTAACAATGAGCAGTTCTTC.

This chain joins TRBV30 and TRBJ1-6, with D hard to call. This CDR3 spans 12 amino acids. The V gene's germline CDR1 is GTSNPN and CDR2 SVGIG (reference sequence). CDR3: CAAERDNSPLHF. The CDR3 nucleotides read TGTGCTGCTGAGCGGGATAATTCACCCCTCCACTTT.

CDR3 DNA sequence: TGTGCCAGCAGTGAAGCACTAGCGGGAGTGAATGAGCAGTTCTTC. This translates into CASSEALAGVNEQFF. The gene calls are TRBV2 and TRBJ2-1; 11 bases line up with TRBD2. Trimming took 0 bases from V and 7 from J; bases not matched to a gene: 2. Germline CDR1 SNHLY, CDR2 FYNNEI. The CDR3 runs to 15 residues.

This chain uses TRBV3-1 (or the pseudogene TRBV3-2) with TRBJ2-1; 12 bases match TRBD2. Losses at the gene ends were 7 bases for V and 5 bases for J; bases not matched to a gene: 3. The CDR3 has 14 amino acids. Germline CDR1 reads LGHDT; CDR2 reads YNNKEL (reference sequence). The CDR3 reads CASTLAGGNNEQFF. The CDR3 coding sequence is TGTGCCAGCACCCTAGCGGGAGGGAACAATGAGCAGTTCTTC.

The CDR3 DNA reads as TGCGCCAGCAGCCAAGGACAGGTTATCGTGGCTTTCTTT. It yields the protein CASSQGQVIVAFF. The chain is built from TRBV4-1 and TRBJ1-1; TRBD1 is a possible D gene (6 bases). CDR3 length: 13 amino acids. Trimming removed 1 base at V and 11 bases at J, with 14 bases between. CDR1 is MGHRA and CDR2 is YSYEKL in the germline V gene.

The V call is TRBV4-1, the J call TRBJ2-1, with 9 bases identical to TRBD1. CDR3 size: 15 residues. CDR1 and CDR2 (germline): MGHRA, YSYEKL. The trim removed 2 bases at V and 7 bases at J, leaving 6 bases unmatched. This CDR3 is CASSQRGGQGNEQFF. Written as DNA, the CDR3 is TGCGCCAGCAGCCAACGAGGAGGACAGGGGAATGAGCAGTTCTTC.

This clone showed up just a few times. CDR3 sequence: CASSPAGPFSGNTIYF. The CDR3 DNA is TGTGCCAGCAGCCCCGCAGGCCCTTTCTCTGGAAACACCATATATTTT. This sequence joins TRBV5-4 and TRBJ1-3; D uncertain. This CDR3 spans 16 amino acids. Trimming stripped 4 bases from V and 0 bases from J, with 14 bases between. Germline loops: CDR1 SGHNT, CDR2 YYREEE (reference sequence).

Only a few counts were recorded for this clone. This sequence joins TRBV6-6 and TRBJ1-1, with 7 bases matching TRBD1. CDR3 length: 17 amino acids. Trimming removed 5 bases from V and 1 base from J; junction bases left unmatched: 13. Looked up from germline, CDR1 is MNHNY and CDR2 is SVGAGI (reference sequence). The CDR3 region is CASSQRALTGTNTEAFF. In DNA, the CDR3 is TGTGCCAGCAGTCAAAGGGCTTTGACAGGGACGAACACTGAAGCTTTCTTT.

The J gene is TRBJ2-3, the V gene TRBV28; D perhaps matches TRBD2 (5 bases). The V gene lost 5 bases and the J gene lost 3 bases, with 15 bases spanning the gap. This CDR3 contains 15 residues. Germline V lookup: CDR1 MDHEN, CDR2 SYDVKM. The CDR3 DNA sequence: TGTGCCAGCAGTCCCCCCGGGGAAGGAACAGATACGCAGTATTTT. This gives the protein CASSPPGEGTDTQYF.

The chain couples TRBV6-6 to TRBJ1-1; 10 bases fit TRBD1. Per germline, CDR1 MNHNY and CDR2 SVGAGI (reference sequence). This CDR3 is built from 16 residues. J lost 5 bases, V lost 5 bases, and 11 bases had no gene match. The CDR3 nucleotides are TGTGCCAGCAGTGCCACCCTGACAGGGGGCAGGACTGAAGCTTTCTTT. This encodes CASSATLTGGRTEAFF.

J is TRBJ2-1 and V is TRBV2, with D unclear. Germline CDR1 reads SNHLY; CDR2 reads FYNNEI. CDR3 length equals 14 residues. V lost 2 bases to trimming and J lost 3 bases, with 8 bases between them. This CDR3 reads CASSERSSYNEQFF. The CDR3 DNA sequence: TGTGCCAGCAGTGAAAGATCTAGCTACAATGAGCAGTTCTTC.

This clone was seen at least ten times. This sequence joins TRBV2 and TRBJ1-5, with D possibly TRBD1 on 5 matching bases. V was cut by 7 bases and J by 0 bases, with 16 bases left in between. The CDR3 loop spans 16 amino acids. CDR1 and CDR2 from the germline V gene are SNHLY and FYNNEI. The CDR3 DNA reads TGTGCCAGCACGGCAGCTCAGGGCTATAGCAATCAGCCCCAGCATTTT. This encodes CASTAAQGYSNQPQHF.

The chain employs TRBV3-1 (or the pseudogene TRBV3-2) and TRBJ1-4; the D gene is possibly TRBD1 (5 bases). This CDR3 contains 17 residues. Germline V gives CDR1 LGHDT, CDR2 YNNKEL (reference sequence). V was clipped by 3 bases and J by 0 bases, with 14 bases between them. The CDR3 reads CASSHSFRVATNEKLFF. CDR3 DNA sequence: TGTGCCAGCAGCCATAGTTTCAGGGTTGCAACTAATGAAAAACTGTTTTTT.

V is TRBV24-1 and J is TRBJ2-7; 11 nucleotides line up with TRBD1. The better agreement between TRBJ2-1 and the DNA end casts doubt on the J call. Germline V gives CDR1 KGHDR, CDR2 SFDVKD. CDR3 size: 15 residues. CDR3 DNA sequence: TGTGCCACCAGTGATTCGGACAGGGGGCTAGATGAGCAGTTCTTC. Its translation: CATSDSDRGLDEQFF.

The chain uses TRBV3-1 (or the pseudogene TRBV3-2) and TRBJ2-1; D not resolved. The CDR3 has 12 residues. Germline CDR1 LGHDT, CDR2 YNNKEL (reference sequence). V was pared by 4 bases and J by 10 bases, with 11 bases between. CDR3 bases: TGTGCCAGCAGCCTTAGATCCATCGAGCAGTTCTTC. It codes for CASSLRSIEQFF.

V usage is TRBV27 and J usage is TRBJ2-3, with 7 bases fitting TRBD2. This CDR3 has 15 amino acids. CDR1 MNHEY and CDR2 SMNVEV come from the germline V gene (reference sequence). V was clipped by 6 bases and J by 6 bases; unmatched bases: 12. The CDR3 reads CASRITSALRDTQYF. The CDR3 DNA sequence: TGTGCCAGCAGGATCACTAGCGCACTGCGGGATACGCAGTATTTT.

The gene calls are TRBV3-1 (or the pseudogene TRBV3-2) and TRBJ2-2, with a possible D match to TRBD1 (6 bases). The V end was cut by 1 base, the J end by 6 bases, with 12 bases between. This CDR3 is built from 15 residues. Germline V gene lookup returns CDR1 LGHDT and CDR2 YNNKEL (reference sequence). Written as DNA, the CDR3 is TGTGCCAGCAGCCAAGGTAACAGGGTGGCCGGGGAGCTGTTTTTT. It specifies CASSQGNRVAGELFF.

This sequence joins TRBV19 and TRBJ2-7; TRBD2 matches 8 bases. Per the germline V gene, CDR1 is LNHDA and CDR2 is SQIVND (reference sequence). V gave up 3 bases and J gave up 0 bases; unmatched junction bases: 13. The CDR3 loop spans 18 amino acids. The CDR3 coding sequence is TGTGCCAGTAGTATTCGTGCGAGCGGGGGTTCCAGCTCCTACGAGCAGTACTTC. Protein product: CASSIRASGGSSSYEQYF. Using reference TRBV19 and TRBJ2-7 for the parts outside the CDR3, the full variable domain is DGGITQSPKYLFRKEGQNVTLSCEQNLNHDAMYWYRQDPGQGLRLIYYSQIVNDFQKGDIAEGYSVSREKKESFPLTVTSAQKNPTAFYLCASSIRASGGSSSYEQYFGPGTRLTVT.